This TCR beta chain emerged from a study of PD-L1 blockade in urothelial cancer. Across the whole study: Blood analysis took place 3 weeks (second dose) and 6 weeks after treatment start.

General study results and limits: Blood TCR clonality below the median before treatment was a predictor of better survival. For durable-benefit patients, tumor-associated blood clones expanded more at 3 weeks.

This sample's time point: pretreatment peripheral blood. Templates that were synthetic TCR analogs were spiked into each PCR. This table comes from immunoSEQ multiplex PCR, and its TCRdb copy is limited to in-frame clones, with some not included. The sample comprises some 71,000 clones, approximately 83% of which are singletons, and more than 12% rests with the top ten. The length of the CDR3 is 13 residues. CDR1 is SGDLS, CDR2 YYNGEE, per germline. With 3 bases removed from V and 4 bases from J, the gap between germline ends came to 11 bases. Comments on this clone: Its target is unknown.

The chain uses TRBV9 and TRBJ2-7; D perhaps matches TRBD2 (6 bases). The sequence came from a man between 60 and 75 years old with urothelial cancer. Sequences were derived from PBMCs, sampled around atezolizumab (anti-PD-L1) treatment. CDR3 DNA: TGTGCCAGCAGCGGGTCAGGGAGGTACGAGCAGTACTTC. Residues: CASSGSGRYEQYF.